The 18 T cell receptor beta chains below all came from one sample that was sequenced in a study of long-term antiretroviral therapy in people with HIV. Sequencing relied on immunoSEQ assay v3.0, run at survey level. Produced via immunoSEQ multiplex PCR; TCRdb's table is partial and in-frame only. The sample lists tens of thousands of clones; about 86% were seen once. The source material was unsorted PBMCs, sampled 0.8 years after starting antiretroviral therapy. The receptors shown here come from a woman between 25 and 40 years old with HIV.

A single count supports this clone. The chain couples TRBV18 to TRBJ1-1; D is undetermined. The CDR3 runs 13 residues. Germline V CDR1 and CDR2: KGHSH, LQKENI. V was trimmed by 3 bases and J by 7 bases, leaving 12 bases between them. CDR3 in DNA: TGTGCCAGCTCACCGGTCCCTTCGGGTGAAGCTTTCTTT. Translated: CASSPVPSGEAFF.

V gene TRBV7-6 combines with J gene TRBJ2-2, with 7 bases fitting TRBD1. V gave up 6 bases and J gave up 7 bases; unmatched junction bases: 8. This CDR3 is built from 14 residues. CDR1 and CDR2 (germline): SGHVS, FNYEAQ. The CDR3 is CASSSTGMYGELFF. CDR3 DNA sequence: TGTGCCAGCAGTTCGACAGGGATGTACGGGGAGCTGTTTTTT. Using reference TRBV7-6 and TRBJ2-2 for the parts outside the CDR3, the full variable domain is GAGVSQSPRYKVTKRGQDVALRCDPISGHVSLYWYRQALGQGPEFLTYFNYEAQQDKSGLPNDRFSAERPEGSISTLTIQRTEQRDSAMYRCASSSTGMYGELFFGEGSRLTVL.

The count of this clone is one. The chain couples TRBV2 to TRBJ2-7; TRBD2 might be the D (7 bases). V lost 6 bases and J lost 5, with 11 bases in between. The germline CDR1 and CDR2 sequences are SNHLY and FYNNEI. CDR3 length: 12 residues. The chain's CDR3 is CASRGGADEQYV. CDR3 nucleotides: TGTGCCAGCAGGGGGGGGGCGGACGAGCAGTACGTC.

The genes are TRBV5-1 and TRBJ2-5, with 7 bases identical to TRBD1. Germline CDR1 is SGHRS and CDR2 is YFSETQ. The CDR3 length is 15 residues. The junction had 7 bases not matched to a gene; V was cut back by 4 bases and J by 1 base. CDR3 sequence reads: CASSAMGQIQETQYF. In nucleotides, the CDR3 is TGCGCCAGCAGCGCCATGGGACAGATCCAAGAGACCCAGTACTTC.

The chain employs TRBV10-2 and TRBJ2-3, with 9 bases identical to TRBD1. After removal of 3 bases from V and 3 bases from J, the junction contained 4 bases not matched to a gene. The V gene's germline CDR1 is WSHSY and CDR2 SAAADI. The length of the CDR3 is 15 residues. Here the CDR3 reads CASSETGGWTDTQYF. The CDR3 DNA is TGCGCCAGCAGTGAAACAGGGGGCTGGACAGATACGCAGTATTTT.

CDR3 in DNA: TGTGCCAGTAGTATCCGGGACAGTAATTCACCCCTCCACTTT. Its protein product is CASSIRDSNSPLHF. V gene TRBV19 combines with J gene TRBJ1-6; 7 bases align to TRBD1. The CDR3 extends over 14 amino acids. CDR1 and CDR2 from the germline V gene are LNHDA and SQIVND (reference sequence). J was trimmed by 6 bases and V by 3 bases; bases with no gene match: 2.

The rearrangement joins TRBV6-5 to TRBJ1-3; 11 nucleotides align to TRBD1. The length of the CDR3 is 15 residues. The trim removed 5 bases at V and 4 bases at J, leaving 4 bases unmatched. Germline CDR1 reads MNHEY; CDR2 reads SVGAGI. This CDR3 is CASSRDRGSGNTIYF. For the CDR3, the DNA is TGTGCCAGCAGTCGGGACAGGGGGTCCGGAAACACCATATATTTT.

This clone occurred a few times. The chain joins TRBV6-5 to TRBJ1-2; 7 bases are a match to TRBD1. From germline, CDR1 is MNHEY and CDR2 SVGAGI. Losses at the gene ends were 6 bases for V and 8 bases for J; bases not matched to a gene: 9. The CDR3 has 13 residues. In DNA form, the CDR3 reads TGTGCCAGCAGCCCCGGGAGGGGGCGAGGCTACACCTTC. It is translated as CASSPGRGRGYTF.

The chain combines TRBV5-6 with TRBJ1-2, with D perhaps matching TRBD1 (5 bases). Germline CDR1 reads SGHDT; CDR2 reads YYEEEE. Trimming removed 1 base at V and 6 bases at J, with 13 bases between. The CDR3 is made up of 14 amino acids. The DNA for the CDR3 is TGTGCCAGCAGCTTGCAAAGGGGCGAGCATGGCTACACCTTC. Translation: CASSLQRGEHGYTF.

The V call is TRBV25-1, the J call TRBJ2-5, with a weak D call TRBD1 (5 bases). Trimming removed 3 bases at V and 3 bases at J, with 14 bases between. The CDR3 has 15 residues. The germline gives CDR1 MGHDK, CDR2 SYGVNS. The CDR3 DNA reads as TGTGCCAGCAGTGATAGGAAAGGGGCAAAAGAGACCCAGTACTTC. Its translation is CASSDRKGAKETQYF.

The chain links TRBV6-1 to TRBJ2-7; TRBD1 agrees at 7 bases. The CDR3 runs to 14 residues. CDR1 is MNHNS, CDR2 SASEGT, per germline. The V segment lost 8 bases and the J segment 0 bases; nucleotides outside the gene matches: 7. The DNA for the CDR3 is TGTGCCAGCTTTGAAGGGGGCACCTCCTACGAGCAGTACGTC. It codes for CASFEGGTSYEQYV.

The chain employs TRBV2 and TRBJ1-4; 7 nucleotides match TRBD1. J gave up 3 bases and V 2 bases, and 3 bases lay outside the gene matches. Germline V lookup: CDR1 SNHLY, CDR2 FYNNEI. This CDR3 has 15 residues. The CDR3 loop is CASSESTGSNEKLFF. The CDR3 bases are TGTGCCAGCAGTGAATCGACAGGGTCTAATGAAAAACTGTTTTTT.

The genes are TRBV4-2 and TRBJ1-1, with D uncertain. Trimming took off 2 bases at V and 2 bases at J, with 9 bases between the two ends. Germline V CDR1 and CDR2: LGHNA, YNFKEQ. The CDR3 loop spans 14 amino acids. CDR3 DNA sequence: TGTGCCAGCAGCCAATTAGGGAAAAACACTGAAGCTTTCTTT. It translates to CASSQLGKNTEAFF.

V usage is TRBV9 and J usage is TRBJ1-5; a weak D match, TRBD1 (6 bases). V gave up 2 bases and J gave up 5 bases, with 14 bases separating them. The CDR3 is made up of 15 amino acids. Germline CDR1 SGDLS, CDR2 YYNGEE. The CDR3 loop is CASSVGGDTYQPQHF. In DNA form, the CDR3 reads TGTGCCAGCAGCGTCGGGGGGGACACATATCAGCCCCAGCATTTT.

This clone was counted only a few times. The CDR3 DNA is TGTGCCAGCACTCAGGGGGGGGCAGGGAGGTCCTACGAGCAGTACTTC. Translated: CASTQGGAGRSYEQYF. This rearrangement joins TRBV2 to TRBJ2-7, with D possibly being TRBD1 or TRBD2 (7 bases each). CDR1 SNHLY and CDR2 FYNNEI come from the germline V gene. The CDR3 sequence is 16 residues long. Trimming removed 7 bases from V and 1 base from J, with 20 bases in between.

The genes are TRBV18 and TRBJ1-5; no clear D. The V end lost 2 bases, the J end lost 5 bases, and 7 bases lay between the germline ends. CDR1 is KGHSH, CDR2 LQKENI, per germline. CDR3 length: 13 amino acids. The CDR3 DNA reads as TGTGCCAGCTCACCAGGGGTGGATCAGCCCCAGCATTTT. Translation gives CASSPGVDQPQHF.

This clone appeared once. The chain combines TRBV14 with TRBJ1-6; TRBD1 matches 10 bases. Trimming at V came to 4 bases and at J to 9 bases, leaving 9 bases not matched to a gene. This CDR3 region has 16 residues. Germline V lookup: CDR1 SGHDN, CDR2 FVKESK. The CDR3 region is CASSPTQGQGLSPLHF. CDR3 DNA sequence: TGTGCCAGCAGCCCCACCCAGGGACAGGGGCTTTCACCCCTCCACTTT.

The chain employs TRBV25-1 and TRBJ1-1; D unclear. Germline V CDR1 and CDR2: MGHDK, SYGVNS. The V end was cut by 4 bases, the J end by 5 bases, with 5 bases between. CDR3 length: 11 amino acids. The CDR3: CASSAATEAFF. DNA of the CDR3: TGTGCCAGCAGTGCGGCTACTGAAGCTTTCTTT.